A single sample gave rise to the 11 T cell receptor beta chains below, sequenced in a study of blood T cell repertoires in COVID-19. Clones were read by immunoSEQ multiplex PCR, and TCRdb kept only the in-frame ones, dropping some. Among 15,000 or so clones, 80% to 95% were seen once, and the ten largest hold around 8%. Sequenced input: peripheral blood. The receptors come from a human donor with active COVID-19. The donor label of this sample is uncertain.

This clone was picked up a small number of times. V usage is TRBV30 and J usage is TRBJ1-2; 10 nucleotides align to TRBD1. Germline V gives CDR1 GTSNPN, CDR2 SVGIG (reference sequence). The CDR3 length is 15 residues. The trim removed 2 bases at V and 4 bases at J, leaving 7 bases unmatched. CDR3 protein: CAWSPPGQGTYGYTF. In nucleotides, the CDR3 is TGTGCCTGGAGTCCACCGGGACAGGGGACCTATGGCTACACCTTC.

The genes are TRBV30 and TRBJ2-1; no reliable D call. This CDR3 has 13 residues. V lost 1 base to trimming and J lost 4 bases, with 8 bases between them. Germline assignment: CDR1 GTSNPN and CDR2 SVGIG (reference sequence). As DNA, the CDR3 is TGTGCCTGGAGTGGCGACAAGTACAATGAGCAGTTCTTC. It translates to CAWSGDKYNEQFF.

The rearrangement joins TRBV9 to TRBJ1-4; TRBD1 matches at 7 bases. Germline loops: CDR1 SGDLS, CDR2 YYNGEE. V was clipped by 4 bases and J by 7 bases; unmatched bases: 10. This CDR3 comprises 15 residues. CDR3 loop: CASSSWTGSGEKLFF. CDR3 DNA sequence: TGTGCCAGCAGCTCATGGACAGGCTCGGGTGAAAAACTGTTTTTT.

This clone was detected once. The chain has TRBV28 and TRBJ2-2, with D perhaps TRBD1 (6 bases). V shed 5 bases and J shed 3 bases, with 13 bases lying between them. CDR3 length: 15 residues. The germline V gene has CDR1 MDHEN and CDR2 SYDVKM. For the CDR3, the DNA is TGTGCCAGCAGTCCGAACGACAGGTACACCGGGGAGCTGTTTTTT. It codes for CASSPNDRYTGELFF.

The CDR3: CAISARGQASSYEQYF. The CDR3 bases are TGTGCCATCAGTGCGAGAGGACAGGCCAGCTCCTACGAGCAGTACTTC. V is TRBV10-3 and J is TRBJ2-7; 7 nucleotides line up with TRBD1. The CDR3 is 16 amino acids. Trimming cost V 4 bases and J 0 bases; bases outside gene matches: 9. Germline lookup yields CDR1 ENHRY and CDR2 SYGVKD.

This clone was counted once. CDR3: CASSQDDRGFEQYF. The DNA of the CDR3 is TGTGCCAGCAGCCAAGATGACAGGGGGTTCGAGCAGTACTTC. V usage is TRBV3-1 (or the pseudogene TRBV3-2) and J usage is TRBJ2-7; 9 nucleotides agree with TRBD1. This CDR3 has 14 residues. Germline V gene data show CDR1 as LGHDT and CDR2 as YNNKEL (reference sequence). Trimming removed 0 bases from V and 6 bases from J; junction bases left unmatched: 3.

The chain uses TRBV7-8 and TRBJ1-6, with 7 bases matching TRBD1. The CDR3 extends over 15 amino acids. The V and J ends lost 1 base and 9 bases, in that order; junction bases with no gene match: 6. Germline loops: CDR1 SGHVS, CDR2 FQNEAQ. The CDR3 region is CASSLETGVGSPLHF. The CDR3, as DNA: TGTGCCAGCAGCTTAGAAACAGGGGTTGGTTCACCCCTCCACTTT.

V gene TRBV29-1 combines with J gene TRBJ2-1; D remains unclear. V was pared by 7 bases and J by 1 base, with 8 bases between. The V gene's germline CDR1 is SQVTM and CDR2 ANQGSEA. This CDR3 spans 12 amino acids. As DNA, the CDR3 is TGCAGCGCAGCTTTGTCCTACAATGAGCAGTTCTTC. Translating it yields CSAALSYNEQFF.

CDR3 sequence reads: CASRQILTEQYF. CDR3 in DNA: TGCGCCAGCAGACAAATCTTAACCGAGCAGTACTTC. The chain uses TRBV10-2 and TRBJ2-7, with D unclear. The CDR3 runs to 12 residues. The V gene lost 6 bases and the J gene lost 6 bases, with 12 bases spanning the gap. Germline values: CDR1 WSHSY, CDR2 SAAADI.

The chain links TRBV28 to TRBJ2-1; 7 bases are a match to TRBD1. The length of the CDR3 is 16 residues. From germline, CDR1 is MDHEN and CDR2 SYDVKM. Trimming cost V 5 bases and J 5 bases; bases outside gene matches: 12. CDR3 protein: CASSGDRDVRNNEQFF. DNA for the CDR3: TGTGCCAGCAGTGGCGACAGGGATGTTCGAAACAATGAGCAGTTCTTC.

V usage is TRBV4-1 and J usage is TRBJ1-3; 8 bases line up with TRBD1. The CDR3 is 16 residues long. Germline-derived CDR1 and CDR2 are MGHRA and YSYEKL. Trimming at V came to 2 bases and at J to 0 bases, leaving 3 bases not matched to a gene. The CDR3 sequence: CASSQPDRGSGNTIYF. The CDR3 DNA sequence: TGCGCCAGCAGCCAACCCGACAGGGGCTCTGGAAACACCATATATTTT.